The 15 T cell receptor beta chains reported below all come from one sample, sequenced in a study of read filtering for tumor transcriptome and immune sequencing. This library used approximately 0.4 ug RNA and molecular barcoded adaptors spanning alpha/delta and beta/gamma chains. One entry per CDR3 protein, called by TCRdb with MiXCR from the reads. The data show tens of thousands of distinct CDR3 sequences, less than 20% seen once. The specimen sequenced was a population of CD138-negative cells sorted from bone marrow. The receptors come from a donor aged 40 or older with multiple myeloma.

The CDR3 reads CASSKGPDAFIYF. The CDR3 DNA is TGCGCCAGCAGCAAGGGCCCGGACGCTTTCATATATTTT. The chain uses TRBV5-1 and TRBJ1-3; D gene unclear. Trimming removed 4 bases from V and 12 bases from J, with 17 bases in between. Germline V lookup: CDR1 SGHRS, CDR2 YFSETQ. This CDR3 has 13 residues. Using reference TRBV5-1 and TRBJ1-3 for the parts outside the CDR3, the full variable domain is KAGVTQTPRYLIKTRGQQVTLSCSPISGHRSVSWYQQTPGQGLQFLFEYFSETQRNKGNFPGRFSGRQFSNSRSEMNVSTLELGDSALYLCASSKGPDAFIYFGEGSWLTVV.

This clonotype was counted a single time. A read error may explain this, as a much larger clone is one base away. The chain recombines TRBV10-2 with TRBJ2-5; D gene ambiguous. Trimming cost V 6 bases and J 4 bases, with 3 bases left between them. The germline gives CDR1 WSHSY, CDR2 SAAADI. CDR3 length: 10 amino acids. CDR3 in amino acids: CASRRETQYF. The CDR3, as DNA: TGCGCCAGCAGACGAGAGACCCAGTACTTC.

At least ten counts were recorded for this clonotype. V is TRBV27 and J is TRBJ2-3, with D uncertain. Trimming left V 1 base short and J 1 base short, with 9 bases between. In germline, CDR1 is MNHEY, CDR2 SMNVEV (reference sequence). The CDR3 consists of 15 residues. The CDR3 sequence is CASSLFAVGTDTQYF. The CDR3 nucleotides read TGTGCCAGCAGTTTATTTGCTGTCGGCACAGATACGCAGTATTTT.

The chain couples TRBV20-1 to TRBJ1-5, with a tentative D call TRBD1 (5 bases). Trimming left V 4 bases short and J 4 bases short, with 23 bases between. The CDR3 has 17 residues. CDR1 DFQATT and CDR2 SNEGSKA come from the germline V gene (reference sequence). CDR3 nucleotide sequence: TGCAGTGCTAAGTCGCAGGGCCTATTATTAGGGAATCAGCCCCAGCATTTT. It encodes CSAKSQGLLLGNQPQHF.

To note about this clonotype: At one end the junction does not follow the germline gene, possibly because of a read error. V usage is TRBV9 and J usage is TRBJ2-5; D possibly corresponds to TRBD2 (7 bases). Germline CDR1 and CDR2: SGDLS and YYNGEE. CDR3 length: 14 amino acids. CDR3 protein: CANFKAGGPETQHF. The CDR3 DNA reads TGTGCCAACTTCAAGGCCGGGGGGCCAGAGACCCAGCACTTC.

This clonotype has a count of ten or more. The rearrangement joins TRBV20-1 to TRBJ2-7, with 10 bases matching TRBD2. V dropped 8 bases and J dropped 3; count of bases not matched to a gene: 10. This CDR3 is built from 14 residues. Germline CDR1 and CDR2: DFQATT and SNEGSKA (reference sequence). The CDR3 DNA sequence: TGCAGTACCAGTCTCGGACTAGCGGACTACGAGCAGTACTTC. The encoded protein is CSTSLGLADYEQYF.

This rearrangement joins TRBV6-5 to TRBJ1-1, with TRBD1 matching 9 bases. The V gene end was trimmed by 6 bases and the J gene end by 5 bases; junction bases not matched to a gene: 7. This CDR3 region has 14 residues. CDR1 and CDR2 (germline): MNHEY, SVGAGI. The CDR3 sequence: CASSRTGAGTEAFF. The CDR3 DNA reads TGTGCCAGCAGCAGGACAGGGGCTGGGACTGAAGCTTTCTTT.

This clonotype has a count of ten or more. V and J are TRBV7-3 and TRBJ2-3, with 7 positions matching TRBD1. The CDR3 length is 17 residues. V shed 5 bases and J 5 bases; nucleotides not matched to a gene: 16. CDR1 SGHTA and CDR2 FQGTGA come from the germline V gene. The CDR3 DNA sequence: TGTGCCAGCAGCCCTTTCCGGGACAGAAACCAGCTAGATACGCAGTATTTT. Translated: CASSPFRDRNQLDTQYF. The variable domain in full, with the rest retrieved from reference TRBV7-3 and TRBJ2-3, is GAGVSQTPSNKVTEKGKYVELRCDPISGHTALYWYRQSLGQGPEFLIYFQGTGAADDSGLPNDRFFAVRPEGSVSTLKIQRTERGDSAVYLCASSPFRDRNQLDTQYFGPGTRLTVL.

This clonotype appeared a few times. The CDR3 nucleotides read TGTGCCATCACCCAGGACAGAAACACTGAAGCTTTCTTT. It is translated as CAITQDRNTEAFF. The V call is TRBV10-3, the J call TRBJ1-1, with TRBD1 as a possible D gene (6 bases). CDR3 length: 13 residues. The V end was cut by 7 bases, the J end by 2 bases, with 11 bases between. In germline, CDR1 is ENHRY, CDR2 SYGVKD.

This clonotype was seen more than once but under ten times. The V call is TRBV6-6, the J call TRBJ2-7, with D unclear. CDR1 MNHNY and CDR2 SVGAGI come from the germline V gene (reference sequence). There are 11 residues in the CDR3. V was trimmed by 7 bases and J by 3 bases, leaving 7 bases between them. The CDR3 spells CASTNLYEQYF. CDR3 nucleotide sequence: TGTGCCAGCACCAACCTCTACGAGCAGTACTTC.

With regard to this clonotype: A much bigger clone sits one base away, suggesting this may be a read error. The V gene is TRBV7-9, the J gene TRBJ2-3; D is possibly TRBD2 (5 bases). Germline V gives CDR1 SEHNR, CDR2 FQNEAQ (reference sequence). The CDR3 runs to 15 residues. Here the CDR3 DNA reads TGTGCCAGCAGCTTCACCGGGATGAGCACAGATACGCAGTTTTTT. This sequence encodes CASSFTGMSTDTQFF.

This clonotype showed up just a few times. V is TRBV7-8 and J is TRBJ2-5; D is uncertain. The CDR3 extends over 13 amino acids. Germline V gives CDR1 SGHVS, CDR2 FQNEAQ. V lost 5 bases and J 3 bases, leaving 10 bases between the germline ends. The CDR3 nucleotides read TGTGCCAGCAGCCTCCAGGCAAAAGAGACCCAGTACTTC. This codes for CASSLQAKETQYF.

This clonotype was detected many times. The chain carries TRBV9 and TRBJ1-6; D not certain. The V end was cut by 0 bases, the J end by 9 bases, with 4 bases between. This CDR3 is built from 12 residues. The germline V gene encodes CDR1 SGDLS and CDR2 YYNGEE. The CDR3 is CASSVGGSPLHF. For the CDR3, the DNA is TGTGCCAGCAGCGTAGGAGGTTCACCCCTCCACTTT.

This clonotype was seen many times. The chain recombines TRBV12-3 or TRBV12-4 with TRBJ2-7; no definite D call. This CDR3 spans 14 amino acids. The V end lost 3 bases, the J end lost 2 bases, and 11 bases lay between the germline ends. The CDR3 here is CASSFGQITYEQYF. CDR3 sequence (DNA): TGTGCCAGCAGTTTTGGCCAGATAACCTACGAGCAGTACTTC.

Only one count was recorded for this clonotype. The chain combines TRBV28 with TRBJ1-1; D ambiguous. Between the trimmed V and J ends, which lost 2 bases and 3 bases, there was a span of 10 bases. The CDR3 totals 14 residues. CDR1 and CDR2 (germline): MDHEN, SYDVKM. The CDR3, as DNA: TGTGCCAGCAGTTTAGTGGAAATGGACACTGAAGCTTTCTTT. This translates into CASSLVEMDTEAFF.